The 6 T cell receptor beta chains given below trace back to one sample, sequenced in a study of a mutant IDH1 vaccine in newly diagnosed glioma. The antigens these receptors bind are not known. Assay used: immunoSEQ multiplex PCR; TCRdb lists only in-frame clones, some missing. The sample lists around 30,000 clones; 85% to 90% were seen once. The time point: week 47, end of study. Each vaccine dose was 300 ug of mutant IDH1 20-mer peptide, with topical imiquimod. Material: PBMCs, obtained from a glioma patient whose treatment included an IDH1 peptide vaccine. These receptors were taken from a woman aged 30 to 39 with glioma.

This chain uses TRBV10-2 with TRBJ2-7; D is uncertain. In germline, CDR1 is WSHSY, CDR2 SAAADI. This CDR3 has 10 residues. V dropped 6 bases and J dropped 6 bases, with 6 bases sitting between them. CDR3 coding DNA: TGCGCCAGCAGACCCCTCGAGCAGTACTTC. It codes for CASRPLEQYF.

In DNA, the CDR3 is TGTGCCAGCAGCTTAGGGCACCGCACTAGCACAGATACGCAGTATTTT. This encodes CASSLGHRTSTDTQYF. The chain uses TRBV7-2 and TRBJ2-3; D unclear. Germline loops: CDR1 SGHTA, CDR2 FQGNSA. V was clipped by 1 base and J by 0 bases, with 11 bases between them. The CDR3 sequence is 16 residues long.

The chain has TRBV19 and TRBJ2-1, with a weak D call TRBD2 (6 bases). Germline CDR1 reads LNHDA; CDR2 reads SQIVND (reference sequence). Trimming pared 0 bases from V and 10 bases from J, leaving 22 bases between. The CDR3 runs 17 residues. The chain's CDR3 is CASSIDPPGGRAIEQFF. In DNA, the CDR3 is TGTGCCAGTAGTATAGATCCGCCCGGGGGTAGGGCAATAGAGCAGTTCTTC. Combining the CDR3 with reference TRBV19 and TRBJ2-1 gives the whole variable domain DGGITQSPKYLFRKEGQNVTLSCEQNLNHDAMYWYRQDPGQGLRLIYYSQIVNDFQKGDIAEGYSVSREKKESFPLTVTSAQKNPTAFYLCASSIDPPGGRAIEQFFGPGTRLTVL.

This chain links TRBV9 with TRBJ1-1, with D possibly TRBD1 on 5 matching bases. The CDR3 has 15 residues. CDR1 SGDLS and CDR2 YYNGEE come from the germline V gene. V was cut by 3 bases and J by 0 bases, with 12 bases left in between. CDR3 coding DNA: TGTGCCAGCAGCGGACCCGGGACGGTGAACACTGAAGCTTTCTTT. This codes for CASSGPGTVNTEAFF.

The J gene is TRBJ2-3, the V gene TRBV2; TRBD2 is a possible D gene (5 bases). This CDR3 has 14 residues. The germline V gene has CDR1 SNHLY and CDR2 FYNNEI. V lost 4 bases, J lost 1 base, and 9 bases lay in between. The CDR3 sequence: CASSATRGTDTQYF. CDR3 nucleotides: TGTGCCAGCAGTGCGACGAGGGGCACAGATACGCAGTATTTT.

Here the CDR3 reads CAISEMQGGRSPLHF. In DNA, the CDR3 is TGTGCCATCAGTGAGATGCAGGGGGGACGATCACCCCTCCACTTT. The rearrangement links TRBV10-3 to TRBJ1-6, with TRBD1 identical over 7 bases. CDR1 is ENHRY, CDR2 SYGVKD, per germline. The CDR3 extends over 15 amino acids. The ends lost 2 bases at V and 10 bases at J; junction bases unmatched: 8.